The entry that follows covers one T cell receptor beta chain sequence. Its antigen is as yet unknown. Clones were sequenced by immunoSEQ multiplex PCR, and TCRdb holds only the in-frame ones, with some missing. The table has about 120,000 clones, 80% to 90% seen once. This specimen belongs to a study of T cell responses to AZD1222 COVID-19 vaccine. Study-wide points: Baseline serology detected seropositivity in only a handful of AZD1222 recipients. The donors showed a predominance of white British ancestry and of females, with possible underestimation of clonal diversity. Sampling that yielded the repertoires occurred only after the peak T cell response. Following two doses of AZD1222, Spike-specific TCR breadth and depth rose.

Germline CDR1 SGHRS, CDR2 YFSETQ. This CDR3 is 16 amino acids long. V lost 1 base and J lost 7; bases outside the gene matches: 6. The chain joins TRBV5-1 to TRBJ2-1, with 12 bases matching TRBD2. The material sequenced was peripheral blood, taken on day 0 of AZD1222 vaccination. This receptor was obtained from an adult in good health. CDR3: CASSLTLGLAGNEQFF. The CDR3 DNA follows: TGCGCCAGCAGCTTGACCCTCGGACTAGCGGGAAATGAGCAGTTCTTC.